The rows below give T cell receptor beta chains drawn from one sample of a study of early stage breast cancer tumors. Assay: immunoSEQ multiplex PCR; the TCRdb copy retains only in-frame clones and omits some. The sample carries tens of thousands of clones, around three quarters recorded once. Input material: blood. The receptors here all came from a person aged 25-39 years with breast cancer. Both conserved end residues are part of each CDR3. The D gene is left open where the match is weak. Size is stated for part of the rows, as once, few or many counts, or as a class when the clone is expanded.

V: TRBV27; J: TRBJ1-1; D: .; size: .; CDR3: CASSEVSANTEAFF; DNA: TGTGCCAGCAGTGAGGTCTCAGCGAACACTGAAGCTTTCTTT
V: TRBV30; J: TRBJ2-7; D: .; size: .; CDR3: CAWSVWGESSYEQYF; DNA: TGTGCCTGGAGTGTCTGGGGAGAGAGCTCCTACGAGCAGTACTTC
V: TRBV28; J: TRBJ2-7; D: .; size: .; CDR3: CASSRTATYEQYF; DNA: TGTGCCAGCAGCCGGACTGCTACCTACGAGCAGTACTTC
V: TRBV11-2; J: TRBJ2-7; D: TRBD2; size: .; CDR3: CASSSRPGTSGRGYEQYF; DNA: TGTGCCAGCAGCTCCCGTCCCGGGACTAGCGGGAGGGGGTACGAGCAGTACTTC
V: TRBV6-1; J: TRBJ2-3; D: TRBD1; size: .; CDR3: CASREGQGTDTQYF; DNA: TGTGCCAGCAGAGAGGGACAGGGCACAGATACGCAGTATTTT
V: TRBV7-9; J: TRBJ2-7; D: TRBD1; size: .; CDR3: CASSETGDEQYF; DNA: TGTGCCAGCAGCGAAACAGGGGACGAGCAGTACTTC
V: TRBV7-3; J: TRBJ2-5; D: .; size: few; CDR3: CASSLSGENQETQYF; DNA: TGTGCCAGCAGCTTATCGGGGGAGAACCAAGAGACCCAGTACTTC
V: TRBV7-9; J: TRBJ1-6; D: .; size: .; CDR3: CASSGPQGINSPLHF; DNA: TGTGCCAGCAGCGGCCCCCAGGGAATAAATTCACCCCTCCACTTT
V: TRBV7-2; J: TRBJ2-7; D: .; size: .; CDR3: CASSRTRKISYEQYF; DNA: TGTGCCAGCAGCCGGACGCGTAAAATCTCCTACGAGCAGTACTTC
V: TRBV5-1; J: TRBJ2-3; D: .; size: .; CDR3: CASSQAGTDTQYF; DNA: TGCGCCAGCAGCCAAGCTGGCACAGATACGCAGTATTTT
V: TRBV6-5; J: TRBJ2-7; D: TRBD2; size: .; CDR3: CASSKLAGGPYEQYF; DNA: TGTGCCAGCAGTAAACTAGCGGGAGGTCCCTACGAGCAGTACTTC
V: TRBV10-3; J: TRBJ2-7; D: TRBD2; size: .; CDR3: CAISVGLAGVNEQYF; DNA: TGTGCCATCAGTGTCGGACTAGCGGGAGTAAACGAGCAGTACTTC
V: TRBV9; J: TRBJ1-6; D: .; size: .; CDR3: CASSVGDGLYNSPLHF; DNA: TGTGCCAGCAGCGTAGGGGACGGCTTATATAATTCACCCCTCCACTTT